This record looks at one T cell receptor beta chain sequence and its context. Its recognized antigen is unknown. Within one base of it there is no much larger clone, and no base qualities were kept. Other DNA sequences in this sample translate to the same CDR3. The sample is drawn from a study of blood T cell repertoires in COVID-19 (TCRdb year 2020). General notes on the study: Samples from collaborators originated in the United States, Italy and Spain and spanned both the acute and convalescent phases of COVID-19. The repertoires were released in a freely available public database intended as a resource for research on the immune response to SARS-CoV-2. Samples were obtained from the ongoing ImmuneRACE study (first 160 participants) and from 1,254 subjects provided by 6 global collaborators. The dataset comprised deeply sampled blood TCRbeta repertoires from subjects exposed to, actively infected with, or recovered from COVID-19. The prospective study material was composed of cDNA or gDNA derived from T cells, B-cell-depleted T cells, or PBMCs. Where available, HLA class I and class II types were taken from metadata supplied by the sample provider and were not determined by assay-based typing. A de-identified subject ID, COVID-19 status, age in years and sex were almost always included in the sample metadata.

TCRbeta CDR3 regions were amplified from genomic DNA using the immunoSEQ Assay, a bias-controlled multiplex PCR. The paper's data handling went like this. Within the assay, amplification of reference gene primers was used to estimate how many nucleated cells each sample contained. Sequence reads were collapsed and filtered to measure the absolute abundance of every unique TCRbeta CDR3 rearrangement. For each sample, productive Simpson clonality was calculated as the square root of Simpson's diversity index across productive rearrangements. Held by TCRdb, this immuneACCESS table contains in-frame sequences only and omits some clones. Under half of the omission traces to an unresolved V gene where checked; the cause of the rest is unknown. The DNA gave D and trimming, while V, J and clone size come from that table. The sample records 450,000 to 500,000 clones, around 85% of which are singletons. Approximately 8.3% of the sample belongs to the ten largest clones.

The CDR3 runs 15 amino acids, cysteine and phenylalanine included. Only the CDR3 DNA stays, 45 bases, in frame from base 1. The germline V gene provides CDR1 SGHRS and CDR2 YFSETQ. For this chain, trimming is 0 bases at the V end and 5 bases at the J end, and the number of junction bases without a gene match is 2. Here is what the overall study found, with its caveats: Clinical and demographic metadata were provided uncurated, with the amount varying by source and participant.

Enrolling through a virtual design, the prospective study's participants ranged in age from roughly 18 to 95 years and lived across about two dozen United States geographic areas. In the prospective study, participants were assigned to cohorts based on the clinical history participants reported in a screening survey and a study questionnaire. Recovered participants in ImmuneRACE Cohort 3 were defined by two consecutive negative NP/OP PCR tests, clearance by a healthcare professional, or resolution of symptoms. In the prospective study, mobile phlebotomists collected whole blood, serum and a nasopharyngeal or oropharyngeal swab from each participant. Prospective study participants could optionally give additional blood draws and questionnaires over an approximately two-month period. Blood samples from the prospective study were shipped frozen or at room temperature prior to DNA extraction.

The receptor comes from a woman aged 55-70 years who had recovered from COVID-19. This chain joins TRBV5-1 to TRBJ2-5; 12 bases in between match TRBD2. The sample taken for sequencing was PBMCs or T cells enriched from blood (not recorded which). The sequence in DNA is TGCGCCAGCAGCTTGGCCGGGACTAGCGGGGAGACCCAGTACTTC. The resulting protein is CASSLAGTSGETQYF. Here the CDR3 is joined to the reference TRBV5-1 and TRBJ2-5 genes, and the full variable domain is: KAGVTQTPRYLIKTRGQQVTLSCSPISGHRSVSWYQQTPGQGLQFLFEYFSETQRNKGNFPGRFSGRQFSNSRSEMNVSTLELGDSALYLCASSLAGTSGETQYFGPGTRLLVL.